This TCR beta chain was identified during a study of blood T cell repertoires in COVID-19. Study overall: Researchers got acute and convalescent COVID-19 samples from the United States, Italy and Spain. Sources were T cells, B-cell-depleted T cells, or PBMCs; the material itself was cDNA or gDNA.

This CDR3 is built from 15 residues. Germline lookup yields CDR1 MNHEY and CDR2 SMNVEV (reference sequence). The V end was cut by 5 bases, the J end by 4 bases, with 14 bases between. Per the study methods: Reference gene primer amplification yielded estimated nucleated cell counts. Assay used: immunoSEQ multiplex PCR; TCRdb lists only in-frame clones, some missing. The V and J calls and the clone size are those of that table, but D and trimming were determined from the DNA. The table shows 200,000 to 250,000 clones, with roughly 84% occurring only once. Sequenced input: peripheral blood. This receptor was taken from a woman older than 75 with acute or convalescent COVID-19. This rearrangement joins TRBV27 to TRBJ2-2; possibly TRBD2 for D (7 bases). As DNA, the CDR3 is TGTGCCAGCAGTCGAGAGGGGGGGTTCACCGGGGAGCTGTTTTTT. It specifies CASSREGGFTGELFF.